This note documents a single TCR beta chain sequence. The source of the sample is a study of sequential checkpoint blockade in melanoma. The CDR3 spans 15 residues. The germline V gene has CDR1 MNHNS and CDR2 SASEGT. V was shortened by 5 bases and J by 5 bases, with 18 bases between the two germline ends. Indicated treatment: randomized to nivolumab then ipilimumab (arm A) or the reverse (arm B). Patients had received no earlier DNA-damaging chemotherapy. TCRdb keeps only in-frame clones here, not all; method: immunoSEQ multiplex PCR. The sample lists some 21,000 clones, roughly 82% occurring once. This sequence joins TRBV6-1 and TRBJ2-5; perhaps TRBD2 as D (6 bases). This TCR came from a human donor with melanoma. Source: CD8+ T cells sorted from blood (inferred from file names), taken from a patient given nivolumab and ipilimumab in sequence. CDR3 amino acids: CASSPGTGIRETQYF. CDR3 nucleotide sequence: TGTGCCAGCAGTCCCGGGACTGGAATCCGGGAGACCCAGTACTTC.